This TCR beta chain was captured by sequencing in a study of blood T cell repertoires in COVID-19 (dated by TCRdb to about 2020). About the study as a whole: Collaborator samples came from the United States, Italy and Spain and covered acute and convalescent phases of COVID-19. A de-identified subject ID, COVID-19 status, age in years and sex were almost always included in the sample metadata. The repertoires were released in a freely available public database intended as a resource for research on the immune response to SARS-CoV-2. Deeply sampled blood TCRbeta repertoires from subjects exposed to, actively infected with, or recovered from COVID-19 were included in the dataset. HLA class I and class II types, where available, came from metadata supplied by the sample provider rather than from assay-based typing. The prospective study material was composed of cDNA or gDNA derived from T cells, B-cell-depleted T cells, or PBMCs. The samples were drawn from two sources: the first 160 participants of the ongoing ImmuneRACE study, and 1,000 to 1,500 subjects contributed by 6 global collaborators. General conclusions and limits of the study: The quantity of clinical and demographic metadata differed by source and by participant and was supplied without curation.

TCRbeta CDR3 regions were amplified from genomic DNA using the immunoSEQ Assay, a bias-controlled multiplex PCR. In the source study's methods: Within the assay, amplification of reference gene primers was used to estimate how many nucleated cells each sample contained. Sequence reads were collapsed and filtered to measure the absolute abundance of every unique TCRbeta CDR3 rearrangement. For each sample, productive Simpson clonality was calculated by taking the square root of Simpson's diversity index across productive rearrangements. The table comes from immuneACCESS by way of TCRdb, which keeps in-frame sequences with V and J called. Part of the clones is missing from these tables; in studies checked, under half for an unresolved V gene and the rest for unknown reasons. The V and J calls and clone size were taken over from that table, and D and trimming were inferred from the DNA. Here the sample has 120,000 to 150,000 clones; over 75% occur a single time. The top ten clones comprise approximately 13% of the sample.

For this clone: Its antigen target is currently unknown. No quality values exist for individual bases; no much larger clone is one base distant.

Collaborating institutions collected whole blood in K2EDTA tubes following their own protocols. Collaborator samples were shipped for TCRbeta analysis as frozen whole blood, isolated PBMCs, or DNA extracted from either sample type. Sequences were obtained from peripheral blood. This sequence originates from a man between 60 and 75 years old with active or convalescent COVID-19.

For the CDR3, the sequence is CASSTSGSPRTGELFF. The base sequence is TGTGCCAGTAGTACCAGCGGGAGCCCTCGGACCGGGGAGCTGTTTTTT. Recombination joined TRBV19 with TRBJ2-2; the junction holds 8 bases that match TRBD2. CDR1 and CDR2, per the germline V gene (reference sequence), are LNHDA and SQIVND. V trim: 4 bases; J trim: 5 bases; unmatched bases: 9. Its CDR3 holds 16 amino acids, cysteine through phenylalanine. The kept DNA is CDR3 alone, 48 bases in frame from the first base.